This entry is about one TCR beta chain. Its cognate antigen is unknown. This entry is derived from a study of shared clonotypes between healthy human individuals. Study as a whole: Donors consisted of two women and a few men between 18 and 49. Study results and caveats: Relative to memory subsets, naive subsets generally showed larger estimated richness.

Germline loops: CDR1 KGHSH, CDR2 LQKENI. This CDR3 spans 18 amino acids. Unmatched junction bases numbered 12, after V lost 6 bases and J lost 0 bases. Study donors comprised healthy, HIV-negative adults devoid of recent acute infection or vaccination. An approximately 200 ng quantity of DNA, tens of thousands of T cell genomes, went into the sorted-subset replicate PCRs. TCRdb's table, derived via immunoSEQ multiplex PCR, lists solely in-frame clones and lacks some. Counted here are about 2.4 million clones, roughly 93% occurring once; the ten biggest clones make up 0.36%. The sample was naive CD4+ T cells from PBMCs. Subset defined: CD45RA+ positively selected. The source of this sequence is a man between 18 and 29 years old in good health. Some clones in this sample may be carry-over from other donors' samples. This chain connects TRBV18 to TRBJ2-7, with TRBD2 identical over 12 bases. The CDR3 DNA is TGTGCCAGCTCCGGACTAGCGGGAAACCAAAGGTCCTCCTACGAGCAGTACTTC. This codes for CASSGLAGNQRSSYEQYF. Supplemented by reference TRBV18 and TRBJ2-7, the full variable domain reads NAGVMQNPRHLVRRRGQEARLRCSPMKGHSHVYWYRQLPEEGLKFMVYLQKENIIDESGMPKERFSAEFPKEGPSILRIQQVVRGDSAAYFCASSGLAGNQRSSYEQYFGPGTRLTVT.